One and the same sample provided the 11 T cell receptor beta chains below, sequenced in a study of T-cell reconstitution after alpha-beta-depleted transplantation in children. TCRbeta library construction was performed incorporating unique molecular identifiers. In TCRdb, the PCR reads were re-called with MiXCR into one record per CDR3 protein. The data hold about 600,000 distinct CDR3 sequences, with 13% observed a single time. This material consisted of PBMCs, mostly from graft donor cells, taken 360 days after TCRalphabeta/CD19-depleted stem cell transplant. The origin of the receptors is a male patient younger than 18 who had a stem cell transplant for acute myeloid leukemia, so the T cells may come from the graft donor.

This clonotype came up many times. The chain joins TRBV7-8 to TRBJ2-1; unclear D gene. The CDR3 covers 13 residues. From germline, CDR1 is SGHVS and CDR2 FQNEAQ. V lost 0 bases, J lost 12 bases, and 12 bases lay in between. CDR3 DNA: TGTGCCAGCAGCTTAGCGCACTACCCGATGCAGTTCTTC. This encodes CASSLAHYPMQFF.

This rearrangement joins TRBV4-3 to TRBJ2-5; D not certain. The CDR3 is 14 amino acids. CDR1 and CDR2 from the germline V gene are LGHNA and YSLEER. Trimming removed 5 bases from V and 0 bases from J, with 10 bases in between. As DNA, the CDR3 is TGCGCCAGCAGCTTAAGTCCTTACCAAGAGACCCAGTACTTC. This translates into CASSLSPYQETQYF.

This rearrangement joins TRBV29-1 to TRBJ2-7; 7 bases are a match to TRBD1. Trimming cost V 4 bases and J 4 bases; bases outside gene matches: 7. The CDR3 contains 13 residues. The V gene's germline CDR1 is SQVTM and CDR2 ANQGSEA. In DNA form, the CDR3 reads TGCAGCGTTGGACAGGGTCAACTTTACGAGCAGTACTTC. Protein product: CSVGQGQLYEQYF.

With regard to this clonotype: A much larger clone sits a single nucleotide away, making a read error possible. V is TRBV24-1 and J is TRBJ2-1, with 10 nucleotides matching TRBD2. Unmatched junction bases numbered 14, after V lost 11 bases and J lost 2 bases. In germline, CDR1 is KGHDR, CDR2 SFDVKD. CDR3 length: 17 amino acids. This chain's CDR3 is CAIMSGQLAGAYNEQFF. Here the CDR3 DNA reads TGTGCCATCATGTCGGGACAGCTAGCGGGAGCCTACAATGAGCAGTTCTTC.

The table lists this clonotype with a few counts. The rearrangement uses TRBV28 and TRBJ2-7, with 10 bases fitting TRBD2. CDR3 length: 15 amino acids. Germline-derived CDR1 and CDR2 are MDHEN and SYDVKM. Germline trimming cut 7 bases from V and 3 bases from J; bases unmatched to any gene: 9. CDR3 amino acids: CASNFGLAELYEQYF. CDR3 DNA: TGTGCCAGCAATTTTGGACTAGCGGAACTCTACGAGCAGTACTTC. The full variable domain, its missing parts supplied by reference TRBV28 and TRBJ2-7, is DVKVTQSSRYLVKRTGEKVFLECVQDMDHENMFWYRQDPGLGLRLIYFSYDVKMKEKGDIPEGYSVSREKKERFSLILESASTNQTSMYLCASNFGLAELYEQYFGPGTRLTVT.

This clonotype has a count of ten or more. The J gene is TRBJ2-7, the V gene TRBV29-1, with D perhaps matching TRBD1 (5 bases). In germline, CDR1 is SQVTM, CDR2 ANQGSEA. Trimming removed 5 bases at V and 2 bases at J, with 16 bases between. The CDR3 runs to 14 residues. CDR3 nucleotide sequence: TGCAGCGTTCTTGACAGCAGGGCGCCCTACGAGCAGTACTTC. It encodes CSVLDSRAPYEQYF.

Only a few counts were recorded for this clonotype. A read error may produce the germline difference seen at one junction end. The J gene is TRBJ1-5, the V gene TRBV29-1; D is unclear. In germline, CDR1 is SQVTM, CDR2 ANQGSEA. The CDR3 sequence is 14 residues long. For the CDR3, the DNA is TGCAGCGTTGTAGGGCCTTCGGGCAATCACCCCCAGCATTTT. Translation: CSVVGPSGNHPQHF.

This clonotype was seen a few times. The rearrangement uses TRBV7-2 and TRBJ2-1, with 8 positions matching TRBD2. The CDR3 runs 16 residues. CDR1 is SGHTA, CDR2 FQGNSA, per germline. The J segment lost 8 bases and the V segment lost 1 base, leaving 10 bases of the junction unmatched. CDR3 amino acids: CASSLDSGGPSYEQFF. The CDR3 DNA reads as TGTGCCAGCAGCTTAGACTCGGGAGGGCCTAGCTATGAGCAGTTCTTC.

This clonotype was found a few times. The chain is built from TRBV6-5 and TRBJ1-4; 7 bases agree with TRBD1. Trimming took 2 bases from V and 0 from J; bases not matched to a gene: 6. The germline gives CDR1 MNHEY, CDR2 SVGAGI. The CDR3 sequence is 17 residues long. CDR3 in amino acids: CASSYLGQPATNEKLFF. As DNA, the CDR3 is TGTGCCAGCAGTTACCTGGGACAGCCAGCAACTAATGAAAAACTGTTTTTT.

This clonotype occurred many times. The chain carries TRBV20-1 and TRBJ2-1; D gene unclear. The CDR3 contains 17 residues. Germline V lookup: CDR1 DFQATT, CDR2 SNEGSKA (reference sequence). V was shortened by 3 bases and J by 8 bases, with 26 bases between the two germline ends. DNA of the CDR3: TGCAGTGCTAGCCTGGAAAAGGTCCTTGGAGTAAAGGATGAGCAGTTCTTC. Translating gives CSASLEKVLGVKDEQFF.

This clonotype was detected ten times or more. The rearrangement uses TRBV28 and TRBJ1-2; D is unclear. The CDR3 spans 14 residues. CDR1 MDHEN and CDR2 SYDVKM come from the germline V gene. V was pared by 7 bases and J by 4 bases, with 16 bases between. The CDR3 protein is CASTPLGRSYGYTF. CDR3 coding DNA: TGTGCCAGCACCCCTCTAGGAAGGAGCTATGGCTACACCTTC.